This T cell receptor beta chain was observed in a study of control samples from healthy donors and cancer patients. The repertoire was sequenced with immunoSEQ multiplex PCR; TCRdb's copy has only in-frame clones and lacks some. The sample records around 78,000 clones, 94% being singletons. The V end lost 4 bases, the J end lost 2 bases, and 16 bases lay between the germline ends. Germline V gene lookup returns CDR1 SGHRS and CDR2 YFSETQ. There are 16 residues in the CDR3. The TCR originated in a woman in her late teens or twenties in good health. Specimen: blood. This chain uses TRBV5-1 with TRBJ1-3; tentative D call: TRBD1 (5 bases). CDR3 nucleotide sequence: TGCGCCAGCAGCACAAACCCCGCGGGGGCTGGAAACACCATATATTTT. This gives the protein CASSTNPAGAGNTIYF. Complete variable domain (other parts from reference TRBV5-1 and TRBJ1-3): KAGVTQTPRYLIKTRGQQVTLSCSPISGHRSVSWYQQTPGQGLQFLFEYFSETQRNKGNFPGRFSGRQFSNSRSEMNVSTLELGDSALYLCASSTNPAGAGNTIYFGEGSWLTVV.